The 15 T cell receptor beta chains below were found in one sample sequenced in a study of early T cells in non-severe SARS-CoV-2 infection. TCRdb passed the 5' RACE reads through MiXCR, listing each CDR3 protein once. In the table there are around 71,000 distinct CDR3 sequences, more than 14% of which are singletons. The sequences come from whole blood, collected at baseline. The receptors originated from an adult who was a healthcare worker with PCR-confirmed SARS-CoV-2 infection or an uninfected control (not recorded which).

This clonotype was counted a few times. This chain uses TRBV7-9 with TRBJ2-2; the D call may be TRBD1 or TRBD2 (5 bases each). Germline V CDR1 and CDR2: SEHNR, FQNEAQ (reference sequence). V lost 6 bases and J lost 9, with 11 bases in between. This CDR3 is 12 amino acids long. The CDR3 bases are TGTGCCAGCAGACCAGGGACCCGGGAGCTGTTTTTT. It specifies CASRPGTRELFF. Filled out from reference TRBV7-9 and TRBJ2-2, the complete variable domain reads DTGVSQNPRHKITKRGQNVTFRCDPISEHNRLYWYRQTLGQGPEFLTYFQNEAQLEKSRLLSDRFSAERPKGSFSTLEIQRTEQGDSAMYLCASRPGTRELFFGEGSRLTVL.

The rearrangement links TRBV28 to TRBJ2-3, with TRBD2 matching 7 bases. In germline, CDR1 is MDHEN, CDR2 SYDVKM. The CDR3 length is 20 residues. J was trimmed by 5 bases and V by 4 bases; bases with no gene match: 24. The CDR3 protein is CASSSSSVNSGRARVDTQYF. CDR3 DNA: TGTGCCAGCAGTTCCTCCTCTGTAAATAGTGGGAGGGCCAGGGTAGATACGCAGTATTTT. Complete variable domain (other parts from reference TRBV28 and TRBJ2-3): DVKVTQSSRYLVKRTGEKVFLECVQDMDHENMFWYRQDPGLGLRLIYFSYDVKMKEKGDIPEGYSVSREKKERFSLILESASTNQTSMYLCASSSSSVNSGRARVDTQYFGPGTRLTVL.

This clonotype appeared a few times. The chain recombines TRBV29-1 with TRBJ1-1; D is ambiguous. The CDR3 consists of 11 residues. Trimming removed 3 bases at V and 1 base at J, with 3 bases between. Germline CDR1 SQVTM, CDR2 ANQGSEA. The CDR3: CSVDQNTEAFF. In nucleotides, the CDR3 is TGCAGCGTTGACCAGAACACTGAAGCTTTCTTT.

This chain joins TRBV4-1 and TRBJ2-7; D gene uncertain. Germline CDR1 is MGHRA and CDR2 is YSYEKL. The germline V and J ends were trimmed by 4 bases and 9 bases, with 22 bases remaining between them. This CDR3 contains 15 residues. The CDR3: CASSRSPSAGLGQYF. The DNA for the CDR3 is TGCGCCAGCAGCCGTTCACCCTCGGCAGGCCTGGGGCAGTACTTC.

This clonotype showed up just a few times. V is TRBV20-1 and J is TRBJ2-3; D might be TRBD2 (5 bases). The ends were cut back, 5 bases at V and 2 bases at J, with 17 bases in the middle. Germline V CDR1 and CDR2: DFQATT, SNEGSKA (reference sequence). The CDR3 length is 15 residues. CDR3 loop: CSAVSSSPYTDTQYF. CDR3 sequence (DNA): TGCAGTGCTGTCTCTAGCAGTCCGTACACAGATACGCAGTATTTT.

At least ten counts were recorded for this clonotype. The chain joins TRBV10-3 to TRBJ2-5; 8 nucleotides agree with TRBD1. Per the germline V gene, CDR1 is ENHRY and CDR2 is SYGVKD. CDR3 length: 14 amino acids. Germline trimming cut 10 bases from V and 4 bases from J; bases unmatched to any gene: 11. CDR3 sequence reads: CATRTGRTGETQYF. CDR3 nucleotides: TGTGCCACCCGGACAGGGAGGACCGGAGAGACCCAGTACTTC.

This CDR3 is CASSQDREGVTYEQYF. CDR3 sequence (DNA): TGCGCCAGCAGCCAAGATAGAGAGGGAGTGACCTACGAGCAGTACTTC. This chain joins TRBV4-1 and TRBJ2-7; D possibly corresponds to TRBD2 (5 bases). V was shortened by 0 bases and J by 2 bases, with 14 bases between the two germline ends. This CDR3 spans 16 amino acids. The germline V gene has CDR1 MGHRA and CDR2 YSYEKL.

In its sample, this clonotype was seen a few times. The CDR3 DNA sequence: TGTGCCAGCAGTTTTAGCCCGAACACCGGGGAGCTGTTTTTT. This sequence encodes CASSFSPNTGELFF. The gene calls are TRBV28 and TRBJ2-2, with D unresolved. The CDR3 consists of 14 residues. The V end lost 3 bases, the J end lost 0 bases, and 5 bases lay between the germline ends. Germline V gene lookup returns CDR1 MDHEN and CDR2 SYDVKM.

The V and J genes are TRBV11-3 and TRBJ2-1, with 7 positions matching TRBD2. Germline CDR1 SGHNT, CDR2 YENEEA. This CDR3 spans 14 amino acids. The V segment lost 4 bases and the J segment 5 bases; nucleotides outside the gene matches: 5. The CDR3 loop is CASSSRTRNNEQFF. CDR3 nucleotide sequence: TGTGCCAGCAGCTCCCGGACTAGAAACAATGAGCAGTTCTTC.

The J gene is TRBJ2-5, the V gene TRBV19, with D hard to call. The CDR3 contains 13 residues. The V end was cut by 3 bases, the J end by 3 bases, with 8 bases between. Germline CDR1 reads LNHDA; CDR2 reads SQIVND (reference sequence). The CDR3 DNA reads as TGTGCCAGTAGTATCTGGCAGAAAGAGACCCAGTACTTC. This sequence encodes CASSIWQKETQYF.

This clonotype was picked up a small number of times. CDR3 amino acids: CASSYEGSSYEQYF. As DNA, the CDR3 is TGTGCCAGCAGTTACGAGGGTAGCTCCTACGAGCAGTACTTC. The chain combines TRBV6-2 or TRBV6-3 with TRBJ2-7; maybe TRBD2 (5 bases). CDR3 length: 14 amino acids. Germline V gene lookup returns CDR1 MNHEY and CDR2 SVGEGT. Trimming pared 2 bases from V and 0 bases from J, leaving 8 bases between.

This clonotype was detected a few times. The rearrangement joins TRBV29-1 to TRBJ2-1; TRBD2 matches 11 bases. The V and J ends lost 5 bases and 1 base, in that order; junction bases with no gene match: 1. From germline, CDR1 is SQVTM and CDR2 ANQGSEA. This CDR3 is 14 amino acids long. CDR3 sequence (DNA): TGCAGCGTTCGGACTAGCGGGTCCTACAATGAGCAGTTCTTC. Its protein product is CSVRTSGSYNEQFF.

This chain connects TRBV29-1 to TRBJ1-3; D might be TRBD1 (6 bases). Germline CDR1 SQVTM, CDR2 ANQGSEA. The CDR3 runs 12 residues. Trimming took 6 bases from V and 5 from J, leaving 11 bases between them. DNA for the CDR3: TGCAGCGTCGAGGGGACAAGAAACACCATATATTTT. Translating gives CSVEGTRNTIYF.

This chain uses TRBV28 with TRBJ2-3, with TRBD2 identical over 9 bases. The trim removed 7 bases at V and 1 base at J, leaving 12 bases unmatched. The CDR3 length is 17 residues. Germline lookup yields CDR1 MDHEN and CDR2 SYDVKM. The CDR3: CASTSPRTSVRTDTQYF. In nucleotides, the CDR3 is TGTGCCAGCACCTCTCCGAGGACTAGCGTTCGCACAGATACGCAGTATTTT.

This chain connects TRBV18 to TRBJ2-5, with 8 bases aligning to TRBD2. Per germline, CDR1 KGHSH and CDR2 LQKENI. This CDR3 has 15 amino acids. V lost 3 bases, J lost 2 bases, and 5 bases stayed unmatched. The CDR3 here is CASSPPTSGQETQYF. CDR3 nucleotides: TGTGCCAGCTCACCGCCAACTAGCGGTCAAGAGACCCAGTACTTC.